A selection of T cell receptor beta chains follows, all from one sample in a study of CXCR3-negative and CXCR3-positive naive CD8 T cells. Each CDR3 protein gets one entry in TCRdb, which reprocessed the 5' RACE reads and gives no DNA. The sample data list 100,000 to 150,000 distinct CDR3 sequences. What was sequenced was naive CXCR3- CD8+ T cells from blood. The receptors stem from a human donor in good health. Some clones in this sample may be carry-over from other donors' samples. The CDR3 runs from the conserved cysteine through the conserved F or W.

>TRBJ1-5|TRBV7-9
CASSLGLRPENQPQHF
>TRBJ2-5|TRBV7-9
CASSLTFGGQETQYF
>TRBJ2-1|TRBV15
CATSRISSYNEQFF
>TRBJ2-7|TRBV7-2
CASSLGPGQGMGEQYF
>TRBJ2-7|TRBV3-1
CASSQSGLSNPYEQYF
>TRBJ1-1|TRBV12-3/TRBV12-4
CASSFFEGEAFF
>TRBJ2-7|TRBV6-6
CASNLDGISYEQYF
>TRBJ1-2|TRBV29-1
CSVRPEFANYGYTF
>TRBJ2-5|TRBV15
CATSPRTGRETQYF
>TRBJ2-7|TRBV4-3
CASSQAGFHEQYF
>TRBJ2-1|TRBV27
CASSRRQGGEQFF
>TRBJ1-1|TRBV29-1
CSVVSVNTEAFF
>TRBJ2-7|TRBV20-1
CSAREGRVSYEQYF
>TRBJ2-7|TRBV6-5
CASSGDRGPTGDEQYF
>TRBJ2-7|TRBV4-2
CASSQGQGAKRAYEQYF
>TRBJ2-7|TRBV5-5
CASGPGSYEQYF